This TCR beta chain was identified in a study of cytomegalovirus exposure and HLA in healthy donors. Overall study: From about 179 million T cells, an earlier analysis saw roughly 110 million unique TCR beta sequences. Findings of the study overall: Researchers reportedly found TCR beta sequences accurately predicted most subjects' HLA-A and HLA-B alleles.

The PCR ran on 60 Vbeta and 13 Jbeta primers. Clones were read by immunoSEQ multiplex PCR, and TCRdb kept only the in-frame ones, dropping some. This sample has around 150,000 clones, with about 85% found just once. Turning to this clone: What it binds is not known. One end of the junction does not line up with germline, which may come from a read error.

Looked up from germline, CDR1 is SEHNR and CDR2 is FQNEAQ (reference sequence). The CDR3 sequence is 19 residues long. Healthy people donating bone marrow made up the donors. The sequence was collected from a man between 18 and 29 years old in good health and CMV-seropositive. The chain links TRBV7-9 to TRBJ2-1; TRBD2 agrees at 8 bases. The sample was PBMCs. The CDR3: CASSLEVAGSHPYYNEQFF. As DNA, the CDR3 is TGTGCCAGCAGTTTAGAGGTAGCGGGGTCCCACCCTTACTACAATGAGCAGTTCTTC.